The clone carrying this TCR beta chain was found a few times. As yet, its antigen is unknown. Via MiXCR, TCRdb re-called the 5' RACE reads, giving one row per CDR3 protein. Here the sample spans around 9,000 distinct CDR3 sequences, about 6.7% being singletons. The sample is drawn from a study of spatial heterogeneity in lung cancer. Notes on the study in general: The study found that expanded intratumoral alpha and beta TCR counts tracked tumor mutation counts.

Germline trimming cut 3 bases from V and 1 base from J; bases unmatched to any gene: 3. Germline V gives CDR1 LGHDT, CDR2 YNNKEL (reference sequence). The CDR3 loop spans 14 amino acids. Time point: sample taken at primary tumor resection. Tumor, nontumor lung or frozen PBMC supplied whole RNA, sequenced without sorting. This sequence originates from a male donor with early-stage non-small cell lung cancer. Sequenced here: lung tumor tissue, sampled at surgery. The chain is built from TRBV3-1 and TRBJ2-7; 7 bases fit TRBD1. The CDR3 spells CASSHPGQSYEQYF. DNA of the CDR3: TGTGCCAGCAGCCATCCGGGACAGTCCTACGAGCAGTACTTC.